Listed here are 31 T cell receptor beta chains from one sample, sequenced in a study of shared clonotypes between healthy human individuals. Libraries were prepared by immunoSEQ multiplex PCR; TCRdb keeps only in-frame clonotypes and omits some of them. The repertoire has hundreds of thousands of clones, about three quarters of them found once; the top ten carry around 2%. Sequencing input: memory CD4+ T cells sorted from blood. Subset indicated: CD45RA-negative fraction. Every receptor here comes from a woman under 40 in good health.

There are a few counts of this clone. The chain is built from TRBV5-1 and TRBJ1-4, with D perhaps matching TRBD1 (6 bases). V lost 5 bases and J 3 bases, leaving 14 bases between the germline ends. Germline V gene sequence: CDR1 SGHRS, CDR2 YFSETQ. The CDR3 runs 15 residues. The CDR3 nucleotides read TGCGCCAGCAGACTTACAGGGCTGGCTAATGAAAAACTGTTTTTT. Translation gives CASRLTGLANEKLFF.

This clone has only a few counts. The CDR3 DNA is TGTGCCAGCAACCGGCTAGCGGGACGGGATGAGCAGTTCTTC. Translation gives CASNRLAGRDEQFF. The chain has TRBV2 and TRBJ2-1; 9 bases match TRBD2. V lost 7 bases, J lost 8 bases, and 9 bases stayed unmatched. Germline values: CDR1 SNHLY, CDR2 FYNNEI. This CDR3 is built from 14 residues.

The chain combines TRBV25-1 with TRBJ1-2, with D perhaps matching TRBD1 (5 bases). The CDR3 runs to 14 residues. Trimming stripped 5 bases from V and 8 bases from J, with 18 bases between. The germline CDR1 and CDR2 sequences are MGHDK and SYGVNS. In DNA form, the CDR3 reads TGTGCCAGCAGTTCCTTTATCGGGGGATCGGGCTACACCTTC. Translating it yields CASSSFIGGSGYTF.

This clone was counted a few times. Other DNA sequences of this sample code for an identical CDR3. The V call is TRBV6-1, the J call TRBJ1-5; D is ambiguous. CDR3 length: 13 residues. V lost 2 bases to trimming and J lost 5 bases, with 7 bases between them. Germline CDR1 reads MNHNS; CDR2 reads SASEGT. CDR3 DNA: TGTGCCAGCAGTGAAACGGAGGATCAGCCCCAGCATTTT. It is translated as CASSETEDQPQHF.

The rearrangement uses TRBV6-4 and TRBJ1-2; possible D gene TRBD1, 5 bases. The CDR3 extends over 12 amino acids. Germline CDR1 reads MRHNA; CDR2 reads SNTAGT. V lost 6 bases and J 3 bases, leaving 8 bases between the germline ends. As DNA, the CDR3 is TGTGCCAGCAGAGGAGGGGACTATGGCTACACCTTC. It yields the protein CASRGGDYGYTF.

This chain connects TRBV7-2 to TRBJ2-5, with D perhaps matching TRBD2 (6 bases). CDR1 and CDR2 (germline): SGHTA, FQGNSA. This CDR3 has 16 amino acids. V lost 4 bases and J lost 9, with 24 bases in between. The DNA for the CDR3 is TGTGCCAGCAGCTCAGGTAAAGAGGAGGGAGAAGGGTCCCAGTACTTC. It encodes CASSSGKEEGEGSQYF.

The rearrangement links TRBV28 to TRBJ2-7; 11 bases map to TRBD2. The V gene's germline CDR1 is MDHEN and CDR2 SYDVKM. The CDR3 spans 16 residues. Losses at the gene ends were 4 bases for V and 2 bases for J; bases not matched to a gene: 7. The CDR3, as DNA: TGTGCCAGCAGTTCCGCCGGGACTAGCGGCACCTACGAGCAGTACTTC. Amino acid sequence: CASSSAGTSGTYEQYF. The full variable domain, in which reference TRBV28 and TRBJ2-7 provide the parts outside the CDR3, is DVKVTQSSRYLVKRTGEKVFLECVQDMDHENMFWYRQDPGLGLRLIYFSYDVKMKEKGDIPEGYSVSREKKERFSLILESASTNQTSMYLCASSSAGTSGTYEQYFGPGTRLTVT.

The chain combines TRBV19 with TRBJ1-2, with D possibly TRBD1 on 5 matching bases. The CDR3 covers 14 residues. The V gene's germline CDR1 is LNHDA and CDR2 SQIVND (reference sequence). V gave up 7 bases and J gave up 6 bases, with 18 bases separating them. The CDR3: CASTPITGTNGYTF. The CDR3 DNA sequence: TGTGCCAGTACTCCCATAACAGGTACAAATGGCTACACCTTC.

This clone was observed many times. This chain links TRBV19 with TRBJ1-2, with D possibly being TRBD1 (5 bases). The CDR3 is made up of 15 amino acids. Germline assignment: CDR1 LNHDA and CDR2 SQIVND (reference sequence). V lost 1 base and J 5 bases, leaving 14 bases between the germline ends. The CDR3 region has the DNA TGTGCCAGTAGTATAGCCACGGGGACCCCATATGGCTACACCTTC. It is translated as CASSIATGTPYGYTF.

The rearrangement uses TRBV10-1 and TRBJ2-3; 11 nucleotides align to TRBD2. This CDR3 is built from 17 residues. Trimming at V came to 2 bases and at J to 4 bases, leaving 8 bases not matched to a gene. Germline V gene sequence: CDR1 WNHNN, CDR2 SYGVQD (reference sequence). CDR3 loop: CASSEMGLAEGADTQYF. In nucleotides, the CDR3 is TGCGCCAGCAGTGAGATGGGACTAGCGGAGGGGGCAGATACGCAGTATTTT.

This chain joins TRBV20-1 and TRBJ1-2; no clear D. The CDR3 is made up of 11 amino acids. The V end was cut by 1 base, the J end by 8 bases, with 8 bases between. The V gene's germline CDR1 is DFQATT and CDR2 SNEGSKA (reference sequence). The CDR3 DNA sequence: TGCAGTGCTAGAGTGGTAGCCGGCTACACCTTC. It translates to CSARVVAGYTF.

This chain connects TRBV18 to TRBJ2-2; weak D call: TRBD1 (5 bases). The CDR3 has 15 amino acids. Germline V gene lookup returns CDR1 KGHSH and CDR2 LQKENI. Trimming took off 2 bases at V and 4 bases at J, with 11 bases between the two ends. The CDR3 sequence is CASSPGAPGTGELFF. CDR3 coding DNA: TGTGCCAGCTCACCAGGGGCGCCGGGCACCGGGGAGCTGTTTTTT.

In regard to this clone: Other DNA sequences in this specimen translate into the identical CDR3. This chain links TRBV30 with TRBJ2-5; D may match TRBD1 or TRBD2 (5 bases each). The germline V gene has CDR1 GTSNPN and CDR2 SVGIG (reference sequence). The CDR3 runs 14 residues. V was trimmed by 3 bases and J by 1 base, leaving 12 bases between them. The CDR3: CAWSARGLQETQYF. DNA of the CDR3: TGTGCCTGGAGCGCACGGGGCCTCCAAGAGACCCAGTACTTC.

The gene calls are TRBV30 and TRBJ2-5; TRBD1 matches 9 bases. The J call is doubtful: the DNA matches TRBJ2-7 better. The CDR3 consists of 15 residues. Germline V gene lookup returns CDR1 GTSNPN and CDR2 SVGIG (reference sequence). The CDR3 bases are TGTGCCTGGAATTCCCGGGACAGGGCCTTTTACGAGCAGTACTTC. As protein: CAWNSRDRAFYEQYF.

This clone occurred a few times. The rearrangement links TRBV6-5 to TRBJ1-2; no definite D call. Between the trimmed V and J ends, which lost 0 bases and 4 bases, there was a span of 9 bases. CDR1 MNHEY and CDR2 SVGAGI come from the germline V gene. The CDR3 spans 14 residues. The CDR3 DNA is TGTGCCAGCAGTTACTCTGTTGCCGGCTATGGCTACACCTTC. This encodes CASSYSVAGYGYTF.

This clone has just one count. The gene calls are TRBV30 and TRBJ1-1; D gene uncertain. The V gene's germline CDR1 is GTSNPN and CDR2 SVGIG (reference sequence). The CDR3 sequence is 15 residues long. The V gene lost 3 bases and the J gene lost 0 bases, with 14 bases spanning the gap. The CDR3: CAWRRQEMMNTEAFF. The CDR3 coding sequence is TGTGCCTGGAGGCGGCAGGAAATGATGAACACTGAAGCTTTCTTT.

The chain joins TRBV30 to TRBJ2-3; no definite D call. The CDR3 sequence is 14 residues long. The ends were cut back, 2 bases at V and 0 bases at J, with 9 bases in the middle. CDR1 is GTSNPN, CDR2 SVGIG, per germline (reference sequence). The DNA of the CDR3 is TGTGCCTGGAGTCGGACGGTTAGCACAGATACGCAGTATTTT. Its protein product is CAWSRTVSTDTQYF.

DNA of the CDR3: TGCGCCAGCAGCCCGGGACGGTCGAACACTGAAGCTTTCTTT. It is translated as CASSPGRSNTEAFF. The chain uses TRBV4-1 and TRBJ1-1; weak D call: TRBD1 (5 bases). The CDR3 covers 14 residues. Germline CDR1 MGHRA, CDR2 YSYEKL. Trimming pared 4 bases from V and 1 base from J, leaving 10 bases between.

The chain has TRBV14 and TRBJ2-7; no clear D. The CDR3 is 15 amino acids. Trimming took off 1 base at V and 2 bases at J, with 12 bases between the two ends. Germline V gene data show CDR1 as SGHDN and CDR2 as FVKESK. The CDR3 nucleotides read TGTGCCAGCAGCCAAGGGAAACGGCCACCCTACGAGCAGTACTTC. Its protein product is CASSQGKRPPYEQYF.

This clone was counted a single time. The chain recombines TRBV6-1 with TRBJ2-1; 7 bases agree with TRBD2. The CDR3 has 17 amino acids. Per the germline V gene, CDR1 is MNHNS and CDR2 is SASEGT. J was trimmed by 4 bases and V by 2 bases; bases with no gene match: 11. The DNA of the CDR3 is TGTGCCAGCAGTGAACCCGGACTAGGTGGAAGATACAATGAGCAGTTCTTC. Translated, it gives CASSEPGLGGRYNEQFF.

This clone was observed a handful of times. This chain links TRBV6-4 with TRBJ2-6; D is undetermined. There are 14 residues in the CDR3. Trimming removed 5 bases at V and 0 bases at J, with 5 bases between. Germline CDR1 reads MRHNA; CDR2 reads SNTAGT. CDR3: CASSPGSGANVLTF. DNA for the CDR3: TGTGCCAGCAGTCCAGGCTCTGGGGCCAACGTCCTGACTTTC.

This clone was seen only a few times. The J gene is TRBJ2-5, the V gene TRBV10-1, with D possibly called TRBD1 or TRBD2 (5 bases each). This CDR3 has 15 residues. Per germline, CDR1 WNHNN and CDR2 SYGVQD (reference sequence). V dropped 5 bases and J dropped 0 bases, with 13 bases sitting between them. This CDR3 is CASSRTGTNQETQYF. CDR3 nucleotides: TGCGCCAGCAGTCGTACCGGGACCAACCAAGAGACCCAGTACTTC.

The chain has TRBV5-8 and TRBJ2-1; TRBD1 matches 8 bases. J was trimmed by 0 bases and V by 0 bases; bases with no gene match: 5. The CDR3 length is 17 residues. Germline loops: CDR1 SGHTS, CDR2 YDEGEE. In DNA, the CDR3 is TGTGCCAGCAGCTTGGGCGACAGGGGTGGCTCCTACAATGAGCAGTTCTTC. Amino acids: CASSLGDRGGSYNEQFF.

V gene TRBV28 combines with J gene TRBJ1-1; TRBD1 matches at 8 bases. CDR1 is MDHEN and CDR2 is SYDVKM in the germline V gene. The CDR3 sequence is 13 residues long. With V trimmed by 5 bases and J by 9 bases, 8 bases remained unmatched. CDR3 in DNA: TGTGCCAGCAGTCACCCCGGGGACAGGAAAGCTTTCTTT. Its protein is CASSHPGDRKAFF.

This clone was detected a few times. The chain joins TRBV7-6 to TRBJ1-1; D not certain. Trimming removed 5 bases at V and 5 bases at J, with 15 bases between. Per the germline V gene, CDR1 is SGHVS and CDR2 is FNYEAQ. CDR3 length: 14 amino acids. The CDR3 loop is CASSLKRVGTEAFF. The CDR3 region has the DNA TGTGCCAGCAGCCTCAAAAGGGTGGGAACTGAAGCTTTCTTT.

V is TRBV30 and J is TRBJ1-1, with 7 bases that match TRBD1. Trimming removed 0 bases from V and 1 base from J; junction bases left unmatched: 5. This CDR3 region has 15 residues. Germline assignment: CDR1 GTSNPN and CDR2 SVGIG (reference sequence). The CDR3: CAWSVMDRRNTEAFF. DNA of the CDR3: TGTGCCTGGAGTGTCATGGACAGGAGGAACACTGAAGCTTTCTTT.

The chain recombines TRBV27 with TRBJ2-7; 12 bases are a match to TRBD2. CDR1 is MNHEY, CDR2 SMNVEV, per germline (reference sequence). Unmatched junction bases numbered 10, after V lost 4 bases and J lost 3 bases. CDR3 length: 17 residues. CDR3 in amino acids: CASSSWLAGGQRYEQYF. DNA for the CDR3: TGTGCCAGCAGTTCCTGGCTAGCGGGAGGGCAGCGCTACGAGCAGTACTTC.

The chain recombines TRBV4-1 with TRBJ1-3, with D tentatively TRBD1 (6 bases). Per germline, CDR1 MGHRA and CDR2 YSYEKL. The CDR3 runs 18 residues. Trimming left V 4 bases short and J 0 bases short, with 19 bases between. The CDR3 DNA reads TGCGCCAGCAGCCCCCAGGGGATGGCCTGGGACTCTGGAAACACCATATATTTT. This codes for CASSPQGMAWDSGNTIYF.

Many counts were recorded for this clone. This sample also contains other DNA sequences that code for the same CDR3. The V and J genes are TRBV5-1 and TRBJ1-3; weak D call: TRBD1 (6 bases). The germline gives CDR1 SGHRS, CDR2 YFSETQ. V was shortened by 3 bases and J by 4 bases, with 17 bases between the two germline ends. The CDR3 length is 16 residues. Here the CDR3 reads CASSWDLGTQGNTIYF. The DNA for the CDR3 is TGCGCCAGCAGCTGGGACCTTGGGACACAGGGAAACACCATATATTTT.

J is TRBJ2-1 and V is TRBV19; TRBD2 aligns across 14 bases. CDR3 size: 16 residues. The germline CDR1 and CDR2 sequences are LNHDA and SQIVND (reference sequence). J was trimmed by 6 bases and V by 3 bases; bases with no gene match: 4. The CDR3 here is CASSMGGLAGANEQFF. CDR3 coding DNA: TGTGCCAGTAGTATGGGGGGACTAGCGGGAGCCAATGAGCAGTTCTTC.

Turning to this clone: The same CDR3 arises from other DNA sequences in this sample as well. The gene calls are TRBV5-1 and TRBJ1-4; D is possibly TRBD1 (5 bases). The CDR3 is made up of 14 amino acids. Germline V gives CDR1 SGHRS, CDR2 YFSETQ. V was pared by 4 bases and J by 2 bases, with 9 bases between. In DNA form, the CDR3 reads TGCGCCAGCAGCCTCGACAGTACTAATGAAAAACTGTTTTTT. This codes for CASSLDSTNEKLFF.